The 30 T cell receptor beta chains reported below all come from one sample, sequenced in a study of cytomegalovirus exposure and HLA in healthy donors. Amplification used 60 Vbeta primers and 13 Jbeta primers. Clones were read by immunoSEQ multiplex PCR, and TCRdb kept only the in-frame ones, dropping some. This table has approximately 110,000 clones, around 75% appearing once. Sequenced: PBMCs. Receptor source: a man between 40 and 49 years old in good health and CMV-seronegative.

This rearrangement joins TRBV4-1 to TRBJ2-7; 9 bases map to TRBD1. The CDR3 extends over 14 amino acids. Per germline, CDR1 MGHRA and CDR2 YSYEKL. The junction had 3 bases not matched to a gene; V was cut back by 5 bases and J by 1 base. The CDR3, as DNA: TGCGCCAGCAGCTTGGGACAGGGTTCCTACGAGCAGTACTTC. Its protein is CASSLGQGSYEQYF.

This chain links TRBV18 with TRBJ2-6, with TRBD1 matching 10 bases. The CDR3 covers 16 residues. J lost 4 bases, V lost 6 bases, and 6 bases had no gene match. Per the germline V gene, CDR1 is KGHSH and CDR2 is LQKENI. DNA for the CDR3: TGTGCCAGCTCCCTAGGGACAGGGGCCGGGGCCAACGTCCTGACTTTC. This gives the protein CASSLGTGAGANVLTF.

The chain carries TRBV7-9 and TRBJ1-2; D possibly corresponds to TRBD1 (5 bases). CDR3 length: 14 amino acids. Trimming left V 1 base short and J 4 bases short, with 10 bases between. Looked up from germline, CDR1 is SEHNR and CDR2 is FQNEAQ (reference sequence). CDR3 region: CASSLDPGIYGYTF. In DNA form, the CDR3 reads TGTGCCAGCAGCTTAGATCCAGGGATCTATGGCTACACCTTC.

The rearrangement uses TRBV2 and TRBJ2-2, with D unclear. Trimming took off 7 bases at V and 8 bases at J, with 8 bases between the two ends. This CDR3 comprises 11 residues. Germline CDR1 reads SNHLY; CDR2 reads FYNNEI. CDR3 sequence: CASTPGGELFF. CDR3 nucleotide sequence: TGTGCCAGCACTCCCGGGGGGGAGCTGTTTTTT.

Turning to this clone: The junction departs from the called germline gene at one end, perhaps through a read error. The chain combines TRBV2 with TRBJ2-7; 8 bases are shared with TRBD1. The CDR3 spans 12 residues. The germline CDR1 and CDR2 sequences are SNHLY and FYNNEI. CDR3 DNA sequence: TGTGCCAGCGGTGACAGGGGACACGAGCAGTACTTC. Amino acids: CASGDRGHEQYF.

This rearrangement joins TRBV28 to TRBJ2-1, with D perhaps matching TRBD2 (7 bases). Trimming pared 5 bases from V and 8 bases from J, leaving 22 bases between. This CDR3 region has 16 residues. CDR1 is MDHEN, CDR2 SYDVKM, per germline. The CDR3 protein is CASSLLRGARIDEQFF. The DNA of the CDR3 is TGTGCCAGCAGTCTCCTCCGGGGGGCGCGGATCGATGAGCAGTTCTTC. Together with reference TRBV28 and TRBJ2-1, the CDR3 gives the full variable domain: DVKVTQSSRYLVKRTGEKVFLECVQDMDHENMFWYRQDPGLGLRLIYFSYDVKMKEKGDIPEGYSVSREKKERFSLILESASTNQTSMYLCASSLLRGARIDEQFFGPGTRLTVL.

This clone was detected a few times. The V and J genes are TRBV28 and TRBJ2-6; D not certain. The germline gives CDR1 MDHEN, CDR2 SYDVKM. Trimming removed 6 bases from V and 1 base from J, with 10 bases in between. The CDR3 length is 15 residues. CDR3 loop: CASSPAVSGANVLTF. The DNA of the CDR3 is TGTGCCAGCAGCCCCGCAGTGTCTGGGGCCAACGTCCTGACTTTC.

The gene calls are TRBV6-5 and TRBJ2-7; TRBD2 is a possible D gene (5 bases). The length of the CDR3 is 15 residues. Germline V gene sequence: CDR1 MNHEY, CDR2 SVGAGI. Trimming cost V 5 bases and J 6 bases, with 20 bases left between them. For the CDR3, the DNA is TGTGCCAGCAGTGCCGGTCAACTAGTGGAGCGCGAGCAGTACTTC. As protein: CASSAGQLVEREQYF.

The genes are TRBV11-2 and TRBJ2-3; 15 positions agree with TRBD2. Looked up from germline, CDR1 is SGHAT and CDR2 is FQNNGV. This CDR3 comprises 16 residues. J was trimmed by 6 bases and V by 5 bases; bases with no gene match: 6. This CDR3 is CASSPPGLAGGDTQYF. The CDR3 bases are TGTGCCAGCAGCCCCCCAGGACTAGCGGGAGGGGATACGCAGTATTTT.

This clone was seen once. J is TRBJ2-1 and V is TRBV7-3, with D unclear. Germline loops: CDR1 SGHTA, CDR2 FQGTGA. Trimming shortened V by 2 bases and J by 7 bases, and 6 bases separated the two germline ends. The CDR3 totals 12 residues. The CDR3 nucleotides are TGTGCCAGCAGCTTAGCGGAGAATGAGCAGTTCTTC. It translates to CASSLAENEQFF.

This clone appeared a single time. The CDR3 protein is CASSLFTGAYEQYF. As DNA, the CDR3 is TGCGCCAGCAGCTTGTTCACAGGGGCTTACGAGCAGTACTTC. The rearrangement uses TRBV5-1 and TRBJ2-7; TRBD1 matches 7 bases. V was pared by 1 base and J by 4 bases, with 5 bases of the junction left unmatched. CDR1 and CDR2 from the germline V gene are SGHRS and YFSETQ. This CDR3 region has 14 residues.

The chain couples TRBV19 to TRBJ1-5, with D possibly being TRBD1 (6 bases). The CDR3 sequence is 14 residues long. V shed 5 bases and J shed 3 bases, with 11 bases lying between them. The germline gives CDR1 LNHDA, CDR2 SQIVND (reference sequence). Here the CDR3 reads CASSPQGHNQPQHF. CDR3 in DNA: TGTGCCAGTAGTCCGCAGGGGCACAATCAGCCCCAGCATTTT.

CDR3 protein: CASSYGAIQETQYF. CDR3 nucleotides: TGTGCCAGCAGTTACGGGGCGATCCAAGAGACCCAGTACTTC. This chain uses TRBV6-5 with TRBJ2-5; TRBD1 might be the D (5 bases). CDR1 is MNHEY, CDR2 SVGAGI, per germline. The germline V and J ends were trimmed by 2 bases and 1 base, with 8 bases remaining between them. The CDR3 has 14 residues.

This clone has only a few counts. Lacking the conserved final phenylalanine or tryptophan, this CDR3 likely reflects a read error. The DNA is left out, because the CDR3 cannot be placed on it with certainty; the CDR3 is given as TCRdb lists it. V gene TRBV5-8 combines with J gene TRBJ1-1; the D call in the table, TRBD1, was not verified against the DNA. The CDR3 totals 11 residues, both ends included. In germline, CDR1 is SGHTS, CDR2 YDEGEE. The CDR3: CASSSRHIQWY.

The chain employs TRBV7-8 and TRBJ2-1, with 11 bases identical to TRBD2. J was trimmed by 0 bases and V by 4 bases; bases with no gene match: 8. The CDR3 contains 18 residues. Looked up from germline, CDR1 is SGHVS and CDR2 is FQNEAQ. The CDR3 spells CASSSGTSGYSSYNEQFF. In DNA form, the CDR3 reads TGTGCCAGCAGCTCCGGGACTAGCGGTTATAGCTCCTACAATGAGCAGTTCTTC.

The genes are TRBV28 and TRBJ2-7; maybe TRBD2 (5 bases). The germline V gene encodes CDR1 MDHEN and CDR2 SYDVKM. The germline V and J ends were trimmed by 3 bases and 3 bases, with 12 bases remaining between them. The CDR3 consists of 14 residues. CDR3 sequence reads: CASSFSGGLYEQYF. CDR3 in DNA: TGTGCCAGCAGTTTTTCTGGAGGCCTCTACGAGCAGTACTTC.

This clone was detected only a few times. The J gene is TRBJ1-1, the V gene TRBV10-3; D is ambiguous. V was pared by 2 bases and J by 6 bases, with 13 bases between. Germline loops: CDR1 ENHRY, CDR2 SYGVKD. CDR3 size: 14 residues. CDR3 sequence: CAISEAMINAEAFF. The CDR3 DNA sequence: TGTGCCATCAGTGAGGCGATGATAAACGCTGAAGCTTTCTTT.

The chain links TRBV19 to TRBJ1-3, with TRBD1 as a possible D gene (6 bases). The CDR3 runs to 16 residues. Germline loops: CDR1 LNHDA, CDR2 SQIVND (reference sequence). Trimming removed 3 bases from V and 0 bases from J, with 12 bases in between. CDR3 residues: CASSIPGHLSGNTIYF. The CDR3 DNA reads TGTGCCAGTAGTATCCCGGGACACCTCTCTGGAAACACCATATATTTT.

This clone was seen a handful of times. This chain joins TRBV6-1 and TRBJ2-7, with 7 bases lining up with TRBD1. This CDR3 is built from 15 residues. V shed 6 bases, J shed 2 bases, and the junction held 10 bases outside the gene matches. Germline CDR1 and CDR2: MNHNS and SASEGT. Here the CDR3 DNA reads TGTGCCAGCAGACTCGACAGGGAAAGGACCTACGAGCAGTACTTC. It translates to CASRLDRERTYEQYF.

This chain uses TRBV7-9 with TRBJ2-5; 10 positions agree with TRBD2. Germline loops: CDR1 SEHNR, CDR2 FQNEAQ (reference sequence). The CDR3 loop spans 15 amino acids. The V gene end was trimmed by 4 bases and the J gene end by 1 base; junction bases not matched to a gene: 3. CDR3 DNA: TGTGCCAGCAGCTCCGTAGCGGGAGGCCAAGAGACCCAGTACTTC. Its translation: CASSSVAGGQETQYF.

This clone occurred once. The chain combines TRBV25-1 with TRBJ1-2, with a weak D call TRBD1 (6 bases). V was trimmed by 3 bases and J by 1 base, leaving 12 bases between them. CDR3 size: 15 residues. Germline V lookup: CDR1 MGHDK, CDR2 SYGVNS. CDR3 protein: CASSEAGGGNYGYTF. For the CDR3, the DNA is TGTGCCAGCAGTGAGGCGGGGGGCGGTAACTATGGCTACACCTTC.

The chain recombines TRBV23-1 with TRBJ2-3; 8 nucleotides agree with TRBD1. TRBV23-1 is noted as an ORF with a role that remains uncertain. V lost 4 bases to trimming and J lost 3 bases; unmatched junction nucleotides: 12. The length of the CDR3 is 17 residues. DNA for the CDR3: TGCGCCAGCAGTCCGCAGACAGGGGCGCAGGCGACAGATACGCAGTATTTT. It codes for CASSPQTGAQATDTQYF.

In this sample, this clone turned up a few times. The chain carries TRBV30 and TRBJ1-3; perhaps TRBD1 as D (6 bases). The CDR3 length is 14 residues. Germline CDR1 is GTSNPN and CDR2 is SVGIG (reference sequence). The V and J ends lost 7 bases and 4 bases respectively, with 17 bases between them. The CDR3 loop is CAYKQGSVGNTIYF. For the CDR3, the DNA is TGTGCCTACAAACAGGGTTCGGTCGGAAACACCATATATTTT.

V is TRBV7-2 and J is TRBJ2-1; 7 positions match TRBD1. J was trimmed by 2 bases and V by 3 bases; bases with no gene match: 7. The length of the CDR3 is 16 residues. The germline V gene has CDR1 SGHTA and CDR2 FQGNSA. CDR3 in DNA: TGTGCCAGCAGCTTTGAGGGGGCGTTAGCCTACAATGAGCAGTTCTTC. Protein: CASSFEGALAYNEQFF.

This chain joins TRBV2 and TRBJ2-3; 9 positions match TRBD1. The CDR3 consists of 15 residues. The germline CDR1 and CDR2 sequences are SNHLY and FYNNEI. V lost 7 bases to trimming and J lost 1 base; unmatched junction nucleotides: 6. As DNA, the CDR3 is TGTGCCAGCAACCGACAGGGGGGTGGCACAGATACGCAGTATTTT. Translated: CASNRQGGGTDTQYF.

The V gene is TRBV18, the J gene TRBJ1-2; TRBD1 agrees at 7 bases. The CDR3 covers 13 residues. The germline gives CDR1 KGHSH, CDR2 LQKENI. J gave up 6 bases and V 3 bases, and 4 bases lay outside the gene matches. CDR3 nucleotide sequence: TGTGCCAGCTCACCTGCCAGGGGGGATGGCTACACCTTC. This gives the protein CASSPARGDGYTF.

V is TRBV5-1 and J is TRBJ2-7; TRBD1 is a possible D gene (6 bases). Between the trimmed V and J ends, which lost 2 bases and 4 bases, there was a span of 13 bases. Looked up from germline, CDR1 is SGHRS and CDR2 is YFSETQ. CDR3 length equals 14 residues. This chain's CDR3 is CASSLTQGLYEQYF. The CDR3 DNA sequence: TGCGCCAGCAGCTTAACACAGGGTTTGTACGAGCAGTACTTC.

This clone was recorded only once. The V gene is TRBV27, the J gene TRBJ2-7, with D maybe TRBD1 (6 bases). The germline V and J ends were trimmed by 5 bases and 6 bases, with 14 bases remaining between them. Germline CDR1 and CDR2: MNHEY and SMNVEV (reference sequence). CDR3 length equals 13 residues. In DNA, the CDR3 is TGTGCCAGCAGTACTTACACAGGGAGCGAGCAGTACTTC. Translation gives CASSTYTGSEQYF.

The chain is built from TRBV6-5 and TRBJ2-2, with 10 bases fitting TRBD2. Germline lookup yields CDR1 MNHEY and CDR2 SVGAGI. The ends lost 5 bases at V and 6 bases at J; junction bases unmatched: 6. The CDR3 loop spans 15 amino acids. The CDR3: CASSIGLAESGELFF. The CDR3 DNA reads TGTGCCAGCAGTATCGGACTAGCGGAGTCCGGGGAGCTGTTTTTT.

V is TRBV5-4 and J is TRBJ2-7, with no clear D. This CDR3 contains 12 residues. Germline V gene data show CDR1 as SGHNT and CDR2 as YYREEE (reference sequence). The germline V and J ends were trimmed by 2 bases and 2 bases, with 5 bases remaining between them. CDR3 bases: TGTGCCAGCAGCTTTAGTCCCTACGAGCAGTACTTC. Residues: CASSFSPYEQYF.